The 16 T cell receptor beta chains presented below share a single source sample, sequenced in a study of T cell responses to AZD1222 COVID-19 vaccine. Data came from immunoSEQ multiplex PCR; TCRdb stores just in-frame clones and leaves some out. Found here are about 94,000 clones, approximately 81% of them singletons; the top ten hold 4.5% to 5%. The source material was peripheral blood, sampled 28 days after the second AZD1222 dose. Receptors originate from an adult who received the AZD1222 COVID-19 vaccine.

The genes are TRBV2 and TRBJ2-1; 13 bases map to TRBD2. There are 18 residues in the CDR3. CDR1 SNHLY and CDR2 FYNNEI come from the germline V gene. V shed 7 bases and J 9 bases; nucleotides not matched to a gene: 18. Here the CDR3 reads CASNPRERTSGRGREQFF. The CDR3 region has the DNA TGTGCCAGCAACCCCCGTGAGCGGACTAGCGGGAGAGGTCGTGAGCAGTTCTTC.

V gene TRBV19 combines with J gene TRBJ1-5; TRBD1 matches 9 bases. The V gene's germline CDR1 is LNHDA and CDR2 SQIVND (reference sequence). Germline trimming cut 6 bases from V and 2 bases from J; bases unmatched to any gene: 8. There are 16 residues in the CDR3. This chain's CDR3 is CASSKTGGIGNQPQHF. CDR3 bases: TGTGCCAGTAGCAAGACAGGGGGTATCGGCAATCAGCCCCAGCATTTT. The full variable domain, completed using reference TRBV19 and TRBJ1-5, is DGGITQSPKYLFRKEGQNVTLSCEQNLNHDAMYWYRQDPGQGLRLIYYSQIVNDFQKGDIAEGYSVSREKKESFPLTVTSAQKNPTAFYLCASSKTGGIGNQPQHFGDGTRLSIL.

J is TRBJ1-5 and V is TRBV28; D may be TRBD1 (6 bases). This CDR3 has 15 residues. With 3 bases removed from V and 4 bases from J, the gap between germline ends came to 13 bases. Germline V gene sequence: CDR1 MDHEN, CDR2 SYDVKM. The CDR3 sequence: CASSLTDSLNQPQHF. The CDR3 region has the DNA TGTGCCAGCAGTTTGACGGACAGTCTTAATCAGCCCCAGCATTTT.

The chain is built from TRBV6-2 or TRBV6-3 and TRBJ1-1, with D unclear. This CDR3 is built from 11 residues. Germline values: CDR1 MNHEY, CDR2 SVGEGT. V was pared by 5 bases and J by 6 bases, with 7 bases between. CDR3 DNA sequence: TGTGCCAGCAGTAACAGCCCTGAAGCTTTCTTT. The encoded protein is CASSNSPEAFF.

This chain connects TRBV29-1 to TRBJ1-3, with a weak D call TRBD1 (6 bases). CDR1 is SQVTM, CDR2 ANQGSEA, per germline. CDR3 size: 16 residues. Trimming removed 6 bases at V and 0 bases at J, with 18 bases between. The CDR3 reads CSVVIPDSFSGNTIYF. CDR3 in DNA: TGCAGCGTCGTAATCCCGGACAGCTTCTCTGGAAACACCATATATTTT.

The chain links TRBV6-2 or TRBV6-3 to TRBJ2-7, with D possibly TRBD2 on 6 matching bases. In germline, CDR1 is MNHEY, CDR2 SVGEGT. Trimming cost V 5 bases and J 3 bases, with 17 bases left between them. The CDR3 contains 15 residues. As DNA, the CDR3 is TGTGCCAGCAGTATCCCGGCGGCGGGATACTACGAGCAGTACTTC. Translating it yields CASSIPAAGYYEQYF.

V gene TRBV30 combines with J gene TRBJ1-4; no firm D call. The CDR3 spans 13 residues. The germline V and J ends were trimmed by 2 bases and 3 bases, with 7 bases remaining between them. Germline V gene data show CDR1 as GTSNPN and CDR2 as SVGIG (reference sequence). This CDR3 is CAWSKWANEKLFF. CDR3 bases: TGTGCCTGGAGTAAATGGGCTAATGAAAAACTGTTTTTT. Full variable domain (outside the CDR3, taken from reference TRBV30 and TRBJ1-4): SQTIHQWPATLVQPVGSPLSLECTVEGTSNPNLYWYRQAAGRGLQLLFYSVGIGQISSEVPQNLSASRPQDRQFILSSKKLLLSDSGFYLCAWSKWANEKLFFGSGTQLSVL.

The chain employs TRBV9 and TRBJ2-7, with 12 bases matching TRBD1. Germline V lookup: CDR1 SGDLS, CDR2 YYNGEE. V trimming: 2 bases; J trimming: 3 bases; junction bases outside the gene matches: 3. CDR3 length equals 15 residues. CDR3 in DNA: TGTGCCAGCAGCGTCGGGACAGGGGGCTACTACGAGCAGTACTTC. Protein: CASSVGTGGYYEQYF. The entire variable domain, with the rest obtained from reference TRBV9 and TRBJ2-7, is as follows: DSGVTQTPKHLITATGQRVTLRCSPRSGDLSVYWYQQSLDQGLQFLIQYYNGEERAKGNILERFSAQQFPDLHSELNLSSLELGDSALYFCASSVGTGGYYEQYFGPGTRLTVT.

The chain carries TRBV7-2 and TRBJ2-1; the match to TRBD2 covers 8 bases. The trim removed 5 bases at V and 7 bases at J, leaving 4 bases unmatched. In germline, CDR1 is SGHTA, CDR2 FQGNSA. This CDR3 is built from 13 residues. The chain's CDR3 is CASSIGTSNEQFF. CDR3 nucleotides: TGTGCCAGCAGCATCGGGACTAGTAATGAGCAGTTCTTC. The full variable domain, rest sourced from reference TRBV7-2 and TRBJ2-1, is GAGVSQSPSNKVTEKGKDVELRCDPISGHTALYWYRQSLGQGLEFLIYFQGNSAPDKSGLPSDRFSAERTGGSVSTLTIQRTQQEDSAVYLCASSIGTSNEQFFGPGTRLTVL.

The chain couples TRBV4-2 to TRBJ1-2; perhaps TRBD1 as D (6 bases). Germline V CDR1 and CDR2: LGHNA, YNFKEQ. Trimming removed 4 bases from V and 7 bases from J, with 22 bases in between. The length of the CDR3 is 16 residues. The CDR3 spells CASSPGGAGVRGGYTF. CDR3 nucleotides: TGTGCCAGCAGCCCCGGGGGGGCAGGGGTGAGGGGTGGCTACACCTTC.

This rearrangement joins TRBV6-5 to TRBJ2-3; D gene unclear. Trimming shortened V by 0 bases and J by 6 bases, and 4 bases separated the two germline ends. CDR3 length equals 12 residues. The germline V gene encodes CDR1 MNHEY and CDR2 SVGAGI. The CDR3 loop is CASSYSPDTQYF. The CDR3 DNA is TGTGCCAGCAGTTACTCCCCGGATACGCAGTATTTT.

This clone was seen only once. V and J are TRBV4-1 and TRBJ2-2; 9 bases line up with TRBD2. CDR1 MGHRA and CDR2 YSYEKL come from the germline V gene. V trimming: 6 bases; J trimming: 1 base; junction bases outside the gene matches: 3. The length of the CDR3 is 15 residues. The CDR3 spells CASRPTSGNTGELFF. The DNA for the CDR3 is TGCGCCAGCAGGCCGACTAGCGGGAACACCGGGGAGCTGTTTTTT.

The chain employs TRBV27 and TRBJ2-7; D unresolved. The V gene lost 8 bases and the J gene lost 5 bases, with 10 bases spanning the gap. Germline V lookup: CDR1 MNHEY, CDR2 SMNVEV (reference sequence). The CDR3 runs 11 residues. CDR3 amino acids: CASGYEHEQYF. CDR3 nucleotides: TGTGCCAGCGGTTATGAACACGAGCAGTACTTC.

The V call is TRBV12-5, the J call TRBJ1-5; D call uncertain. Germline assignment: CDR1 LGHNT and CDR2 FRNRAP. This CDR3 spans 15 amino acids. Trimming pared 2 bases from V and 2 bases from J, leaving 10 bases between. CDR3 coding DNA: TGTGCTAGTGGTTTGATAGCACCTGGCAATCAGCCCCAGCATTTT. Amino acid sequence: CASGLIAPGNQPQHF.

This chain links TRBV5-4 with TRBJ2-7; possible D gene TRBD2, 5 bases. CDR1 and CDR2 from the germline V gene are SGHNT and YYREEE (reference sequence). The CDR3 runs 12 residues. Trimming pared 4 bases from V and 4 bases from J, leaving 9 bases between. CDR3 in DNA: TGTGCCAGCAGCGCCAGAGGGTACGAGCAGTACTTC. It specifies CASSARGYEQYF.

The CDR3 is CASSQLVGARREKKLFF. DNA for the CDR3: TGTGCCAGCAGCCAACTGGTGGGCGCCAGAAGGGAAAAAAAACTGTTTTTT. The J gene is TRBJ1-4, the V gene TRBV3-1 (or the pseudogene TRBV3-2); D not certain. The CDR3 length is 17 residues. V lost 2 bases and J lost 9, with 22 bases in between. In germline, CDR1 is LGHDT, CDR2 YNNKEL (reference sequence).